This TCR beta chain was sequenced for a study of beta chain features in type 1 diabetes. Study observations and caveats: The study found moderately but significantly shorter TCRB CDR3s in all four CD4+ subsets of Type 1 diabetes patients. In patients and controls equally, PCR might favor templates that are shorter.

Sorting with CD45RO/CCR7/CD25/CD127/CD95/CD27 yielded naive, central memory, regulatory and stem-like memory CD4+ cells. About this clone: No antigen is known for it.

Trimming removed 3 bases from V and 14 bases from J, with 12 bases in between. The V gene's germline CDR1 is SGDLS and CDR2 YYNGEE. The CDR3 length is 12 residues. The investigators reverse transcribed all of the isolated RNA, so they sequenced expressed TCRB transcripts. Assay: immunoSEQ multiplex PCR; the TCRdb copy retains only in-frame clones and omits some. The sample lists 300,000 to 450,000 clones, over 8.5% occurring once. The sample comprised central memory CD4+ T cells from blood. The receptor's source is a man aged 25 to 40 with type 1 diabetes. The V call is TRBV9, the J call TRBJ1-6; a weak D match, TRBD1 (5 bases). CDR3 sequence reads: CASSAGGGSLHF. In nucleotides, the CDR3 is TGTGCCAGCAGCGCCGGCGGGGGGTCCCTCCACTTT.